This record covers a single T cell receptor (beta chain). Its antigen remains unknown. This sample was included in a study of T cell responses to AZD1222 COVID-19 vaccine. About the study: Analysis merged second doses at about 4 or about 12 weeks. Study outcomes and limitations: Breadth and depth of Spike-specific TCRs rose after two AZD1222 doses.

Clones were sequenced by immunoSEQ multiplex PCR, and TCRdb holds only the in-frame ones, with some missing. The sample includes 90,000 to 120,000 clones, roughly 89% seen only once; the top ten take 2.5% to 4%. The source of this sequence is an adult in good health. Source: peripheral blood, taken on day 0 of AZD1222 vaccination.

The CDR3 nucleotides are TGTGCCAGTAGTAGGCGGGGGACTAGCGGGCTCACAGATACGCAGTATTTT. Translation: CASSRRGTSGLTDTQYF. The chain links TRBV19 to TRBJ2-3; 12 bases fit TRBD2. The CDR3 totals 17 residues. J lost 2 bases, V lost 4 bases, and 7 bases had no gene match. Germline V gives CDR1 LNHDA, CDR2 SQIVND (reference sequence).